This TCR beta chain is from a study of blood T cell repertoires in COVID-19. Study-level information: Both acute and convalescent COVID-19 samples were obtained from the United States, Italy and Spain. T cells, B-cell-depleted T cells, or PBMCs supplied cDNA or gDNA.

Germline V gene data show CDR1 as SQVTM and CDR2 as ANQGSEA. This CDR3 is 14 amino acids long. The trim removed 5 bases at V and 5 bases at J, leaving 4 bases unmatched. Authors' methods: Reference gene primer amplification in the assay estimated nucleated cell counts. Generated by immunoSEQ multiplex PCR, the TCRdb table keeps only in-frame clones and is missing some. From that table come the V and J calls and clone size; the DNA was used to work out D and trimming. The table has some 82,000 clones, 65% to 85% seen once; the top ten hold 39%. The J gene is TRBJ2-2, the V gene TRBV29-1; 11 bases match TRBD2. The sample taken for sequencing was peripheral blood. The receptor comes from an elderly man with active or convalescent COVID-19. CDR3 sequence (DNA): TGCAGCGTTAGTGCTAGCGGGGGGACCGGGGAGCTGTTTTTT. This sequence encodes CSVSASGGTGELFF.